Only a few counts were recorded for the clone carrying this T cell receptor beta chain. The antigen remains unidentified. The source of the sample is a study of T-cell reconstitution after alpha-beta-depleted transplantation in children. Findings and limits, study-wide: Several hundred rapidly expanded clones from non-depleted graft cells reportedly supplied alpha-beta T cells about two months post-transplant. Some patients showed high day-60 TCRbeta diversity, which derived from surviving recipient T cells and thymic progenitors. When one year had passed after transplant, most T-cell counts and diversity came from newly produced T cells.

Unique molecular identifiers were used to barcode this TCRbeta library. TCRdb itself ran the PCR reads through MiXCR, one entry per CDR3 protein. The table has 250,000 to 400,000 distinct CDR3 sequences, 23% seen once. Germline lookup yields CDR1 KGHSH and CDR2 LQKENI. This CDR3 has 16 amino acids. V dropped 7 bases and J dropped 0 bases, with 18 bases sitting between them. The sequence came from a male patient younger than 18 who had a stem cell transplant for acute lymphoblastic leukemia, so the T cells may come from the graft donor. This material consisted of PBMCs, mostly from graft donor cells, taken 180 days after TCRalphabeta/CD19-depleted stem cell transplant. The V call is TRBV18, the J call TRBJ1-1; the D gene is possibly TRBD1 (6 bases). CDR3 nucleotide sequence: TGTGCCAGCTTACGGGGGCCGGGCGATATGAACACTGAAGCTTTCTTT. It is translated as CASLRGPGDMNTEAFF. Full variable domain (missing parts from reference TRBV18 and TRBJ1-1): NAGVMQNPRHLVRRRGQEARLRCSPMKGHSHVYWYRQLPEEGLKFMVYLQKENIIDESGMPKERFSAEFPKEGPSILRIQQVVRGDSAAYFCASLRGPGDMNTEAFFGQGTRLTVV.